This T cell receptor (beta chain) was observed in a study of cytomegalovirus exposure and HLA in healthy donors. This CDR3 has 14 amino acids. Germline CDR1 is MNHEY and CDR2 is SMNVEV (reference sequence). V dropped 4 bases and J dropped 9 bases, with 18 bases sitting between them. PCR involved 60 Vbeta and 13 Jbeta primers. This table comes from immunoSEQ multiplex PCR, and its TCRdb copy is limited to in-frame clones, with some not included. Among about 160,000 clones listed, 65% to 85% were seen once. The chain links TRBV27 to TRBJ1-1; D perhaps matches TRBD1 (6 bases). Sequences were obtained from PBMCs. This TCR was recovered from a woman aged 45-60 years in good health and CMV-seropositive. Here the CDR3 reads CASSSSGLGGKAFF. The CDR3, as DNA: TGTGCCAGCAGTTCTTCCGGTTTAGGGGGTAAAGCTTTCTTT.